The source of this TCR beta chain is a study of cytomegalovirus exposure and HLA in healthy donors. Study-level findings and limits: Roughly even sequencing depth across donors was the assumption behind the presence/absence analyses. In a later analysis, a genetic analysis reported fewer productive-TCR N-insertions in an Asian-associated ancestry cluster than the cohort average. Published work reported that the classifier diagnosed cytomegalovirus status with high specificity and sensitivity.

A remark on this clone: Its antigen remains unknown.

Both 60 Vbeta primers and 13 Jbeta primers went into the PCR. Produced via immunoSEQ multiplex PCR; TCRdb's table is partial and in-frame only. Of 150,000 to 200,000 clones listed, under 85% are singletons. This sequence originates from a man aged 50 to 60 in good health and CMV-seropositive. The sequenced material came from PBMCs.

The chain's CDR3 is CASSPTGGAEQYF. CDR3 coding DNA: TGTGCCAGCAGCCCCACGGGGGGGGCCGAGCAGTACTTC. The V and J genes are TRBV9 and TRBJ2-7; TRBD2 agrees at 8 bases. The V segment lost 4 bases and the J segment 6 bases; nucleotides outside the gene matches: 6. The CDR3 sequence is 13 residues long. The germline V gene has CDR1 SGDLS and CDR2 YYNGEE.